This T cell receptor (beta chain) comes out of a study of Ad26.COV2.S vaccination and SARS-CoV-2 variants. Method: immunoSEQ multiplex PCR; TCRdb's copy keeps in-frame clones and lacks some. The sample lists some 340,000 clones; over 80% were seen once. This clone appeared a few times. The sample's treatment: 15 to 20 received Ad26.COV2.S at low or high dose, single or two shots; roughly five received placebo; per-sample allocation not given. Sampling was performed 63 days after the first vaccine or placebo injection. Germline V lookup: CDR1 MDHEN, CDR2 SYDVKM. There are 15 residues in the CDR3. V lost 2 bases and J lost 10, with 15 bases in between.

The sequenced sample was peripheral blood, obtained in a trial of Ad26.COV2.S vaccine versus placebo. The sequence was obtained from a person between 18 and 59 years old who received the Ad26.COV2.S COVID-19 vaccine or a placebo. The genes are TRBV28 and TRBJ1-6; the D is unclear. The CDR3 sequence: CASSLQRGPMSPLHF. The CDR3 DNA reads as TGTGCCAGCAGTTTACAGAGAGGACCCATGTCACCCCTCCACTTT.